Listed below are T cell receptor beta chains from one sample, sequenced in a study of blood T cell repertoires in COVID-19. Assay used: immunoSEQ multiplex PCR; TCRdb lists only in-frame clones, some missing. The sample lists about 53,000 clones; roughly 89% were seen once. Material: peripheral blood. The origin of the receptors is a man aged 60-69 years with active COVID-19. Both conserved end residues are part of each CDR3. The order of the fields is D gene, clone size, V gene, CDR3 length, J gene, CDR3 DNA, CDR3 protein. D genes are given only for firm matches. Rows give clone size only sometimes, using once, few, many, or a class for an expanded clone.

TRBD2	-	TRBV15	14	TRBJ2-7	TGTGCCACCAGCAGATCCAGCGGGAGCTCCGAGCAGTACTTC	CATSRSSGSSEQYF
-	-	TRBV5-1	15	TRBJ1-2	TGCGCCAGCAGCCTAGGGACTTCCATTAACTATGGCTACACCTTC	CASSLGTSINYGYTF
-	-	TRBV4-3	15	TRBJ1-1	TGCGCCAGCAGCCTCGCCGGAGCAGGGGTAACTGAAGCTTTCTTT	CASSLAGAGVTEAFF
TRBD2	-	TRBV7-2	18	TRBJ2-1	TGTGCCAGCAGCTTAGGGACTAGCGGGAGGGCCTCCTACAATGAGCAGTTCTTC	CASSLGTSGRASYNEQFF
TRBD1	-	TRBV7-9	17	TRBJ2-3	TGTGCCAGCAGCCAGGGACAGGGGACCGTCCACACAGATACGCAGTATTTT	CASSQGQGTVHTDTQYF
-	once	TRBV7-2	15	TRBJ2-1	TGTGCCAGCAGCCCCACGGGCAGGGCCTACAATGAGCAGTTCTTC	CASSPTGRAYNEQFF
-	-	TRBV7-2	12	TRBJ2-1	TGTGCCAGCAGCTTAGAGCGTCCCACAGGGCTCTTC	CASSLERPTGLF
TRBD2	-	TRBV29-1	14	TRBJ2-1	TGCAGCGTTATGCCGGGAGGCCAGTACAATGAGCAGTTCTTC	CSVMPGGQYNEQFF
TRBD2	once	TRBV7-9	15	TRBJ2-2	TGTGCAACCTATCTAGCGGGAGCGAGTACCGGGGAGCTGTTTTTT	CATYLAGASTGELFF
-	once	TRBV4-2	12	TRBJ1-1	TGTGCCAGCAGCCAAGATCCAGTCCCAGCTTTCTTT	CASSQDPVPAFF
-	-	TRBV7-2	19	TRBJ1-3	TGTGCCAGCAGCTTACGGCTCAGTTCGGGGGTTATCTCTGGAAACACCATATATTTT	CASSLRLSSGVISGNTIYF
TRBD2	-	TRBV15	21	TRBJ2-1	TGTGCCACCAGCAGAGTATACTTTATCGGGGACTACCCCGACTCCTACAATGAGCAGTTCTTC	CATSRVYFIGDYPDSYNEQFF
-	-	TRBV24-1	17	TRBJ2-1	TGTGCCACCAGTGGTGTAAAACTAGCCGAGCCGGTCCATGAGCAGTTCTTC	CATSGVKLAEPVHEQFF
-	once	TRBV5-6	16	TRBJ2-7	TGTGCCAGCAGCTTGGTCGGATGGGGGCGTTCCTACGAGCAGTACTTC	CASSLVGWGRSYEQYF
TRBD1	-	TRBV6-2/TRBV6-3	16	TRBJ2-2	TGTGCCAGCAGCCGAGGGACAGGGCCTCGCACCGGGGAGCTGTTTTTT	CASSRGTGPRTGELFF
TRBD1	-	TRBV6-6	15	TRBJ2-5	TGTGCCAGCAGTTACTCACAGGGGGCCAGTGAGACCCAGTACTTC	CASSYSQGASETQYF
TRBD2	once	TRBV30	15	TRBJ2-1	TGTGCCTGGAGTCCTACTAGCGGGAGTAGTGATGAGCAGTTCTTC	CAWSPTSGSSDEQFF
-	-	TRBV28	19	TRBJ2-1	TGTGCCAGCAGCCTAAGGGGCCAGGGCTCACGAAGCTCCTACAATGAGCAGTTCTTC	CASSLRGQGSRSSYNEQFF
-	-	TRBV7-9	15	TRBJ1-4	TGTGCCAGCAGCCCCAGGGGTGCCGCTAATGAAAAACTGTTTTTT	CASSPRGAANEKLFF
-	-	TRBV5-1	14	TRBJ2-1	TGCGCCAGCAGCTACCGGGACTCTTACAATGAGCAGTTCTTC	CASSYRDSYNEQFF
TRBD2	-	TRBV4-3	14	TRBJ2-5	TGCGCCAGCAGCCAAACGGGACTAGAAGAGACCCAGTACTTC	CASSQTGLEETQYF
TRBD2	-	TRBV12-5	16	TRBJ2-5	TGTGCTAGTGGGGGCCGGGGACTAGCGCCAACGGAGACCCAGTACTTC	CASGGRGLAPTETQYF
TRBD2	-	TRBV27	17	TRBJ2-7	TGTGCCAGCACCGAGGGACTAGCGTCAAAAACAACCTACGAGCAGTACTTC	CASTEGLASKTTYEQYF
TRBD2	once	TRBV27	14	TRBJ2-1	TGTGCCAGCGCCCCTAGCGGGACCTACAATGAGCAGTTCTTC	CASAPSGTYNEQFF
TRBD1	-	TRBV4-3	17	TRBJ2-7	TGCGCCAGCAGCCAAGCTTTACGACAGGGGGCGGTAAACGAGCAGTACTTC	CASSQALRQGAVNEQYF
TRBD1	-	TRBV7-9	16	TRBJ1-6	TGTGCCAGCAGCTTAGGACAGGGAGTCGGGAATTCACCCCTCCACTTT	CASSLGQGVGNSPLHF
TRBD1	-	TRBV24-1	15	TRBJ1-1	TGTGCCACCAGTGATACTACAGGGGTGGGCACTGAAGCTTTCTTT	CATSDTTGVGTEAFF
-	-	TRBV3-1/TRBV3-2	17	TRBJ2-6	TGTGCCAGCAGCCAAGTAAGAGGGGGCTCTGGGGCCAACGTCCTGACTTTC	CASSQVRGGSGANVLTF
-	-	TRBV5-6	13	TRBJ2-5	TGTGCCAGCAGCCAGTGGGCGCAAGAGACCCAGTACTTC	CASSQWAQETQYF
-	-	TRBV5-1	14	TRBJ2-1	TGCGCCAGCAGCAGGACAGCCGGATCCAATGAGCAGTTCTTC	CASSRTAGSNEQFF
TRBD2	-	TRBV6-2/TRBV6-3	16	TRBJ2-7	TGTGCCAGCAGTCGAGCGGGAGCGGTTACGTCCTACGAGCAGTACTTC	CASSRAGAVTSYEQYF
TRBD1	once	TRBV9	14	TRBJ2-7	TGTGCCAGCAGCGCCGGGACAGTTATGAGCGAGCAGTACTTC	CASSAGTVMSEQYF
TRBD2	-	TRBV4-3	18	TRBJ2-1	TGCGCCAGCAGCCAATATTCCCCGGGACTAGCGGGTAACAATGAGCAGTTCTTC	CASSQYSPGLAGNNEQFF
-	few	TRBV7-2	13	TRBJ1-2	TGTGCCAGCAGCTTACTGACAGCTTATGGCTACACCTTC	CASSLLTAYGYTF
TRBD1	-	TRBV19	16	TRBJ2-7	TGTGCCAGTAGTACCCTCGTAGGGGGCAGTTCCTACGAGCAGTACTTC	CASSTLVGGSSYEQYF
TRBD1	once	TRBV5-1	18	TRBJ2-2	TGCGCCAGCAGCAAATACCCCCAGGGGGCTGGCGGCACCGGGGAGCTGTTTTTT	CASSKYPQGAGGTGELFF
TRBD1	-	TRBV4-3	14	TRBJ1-1	TGCGCCAGCAGCCGAAGACAGGGTTTGACTGAAGCTTTCTTT	CASSRRQGLTEAFF
-	-	TRBV29-1	13	TRBJ2-5	TGCAGCGTTGGGGGGCTGGCGGGAGAGACCCAGTACTTC	CSVGGLAGETQYF
-	few	TRBV2	10	TRBJ1-4	TGTGCCAGCAGTGACGGGGAACTGTTTTTT	CASSDGELFF
TRBD1	-	TRBV18	15	TRBJ1-2	TGTGCCAGCTCACCGGGACAGGGTACTAACTATGGCTACACCTTC	CASSPGQGTNYGYTF
-	-	TRBV10-3	16	TRBJ1-2	TGTGCCACCCTCAGCTCTTCCGGGACATCGGATTTCGACTACACCTTC	CATLSSSGTSDFDYTF
-	-	TRBV7-3	14	TRBJ2-1	TGTGCCAGCAGCACGACCGGAGGATTTAATGAGCAGTTCTTC	CASSTTGGFNEQFF
-	few	TRBV15	15	TRBJ1-5	TGTGCCACCAGCAGAGATTCAGAGGCTCCCCAGCCCCAGCATTTT	CATSRDSEAPQPQHF
-	-	TRBV4-3	17	TRBJ1-1	TGCGCCAGCAGCCAAGATTTGGGGGGATTGGTGAACACTGAAGCTTTCTTT	CASSQDLGGLVNTEAFF
TRBD2	-	TRBV13	15	TRBJ2-7	TGTGCCAGCAGCCCCAGACTAGCGGGAGGGGACGAGCAGTACTTC	CASSPRLAGGDEQYF
TRBD2	-	TRBV7-3	13	TRBJ2-5	TGTGCCAGCAGCTCTCCTAGCGGGGAGACCCAGTACTTC	CASSSPSGETQYF
TRBD1	-	TRBV9	15	TRBJ2-1	TGTGCCAGCAGCCCTCGGGGACAGTTCTACAATGAGCAGTTCTTC	CASSPRGQFYNEQFF
TRBD2	-	TRBV7-9	15	TRBJ2-1	TGTGCCAGCAGTTTCGCGGGGGGGCCTAACAATGAGCAGTTCTTC	CASSFAGGPNNEQFF
TRBD1	-	TRBV3-1/TRBV3-2	15	TRBJ2-2	TGTGCCAGCAGCCAAAGGGGGCAGGCCTCCGGGGAGCTGTTTTTT	CASSQRGQASGELFF
TRBD2	-	TRBV6-2/TRBV6-3	16	TRBJ2-7	TGTGCCAGCAGTCCCCTTCCCGGGAGGGGGTCCTACGAGCAGTACTTC	CASSPLPGRGSYEQYF
-	few	TRBV27	12	TRBJ1-1	TGTGCCAGCGGTTCAATCGGTACTGAAGCTTTCTTT	CASGSIGTEAFF
-	-	TRBV11-1	13	TRBJ2-2	TGTGCCAGCAGCTTCAGACAGACCGGGGAGCTGTTTTTT	CASSFRQTGELFF
-	-	TRBV20-1	11	TRBJ2-7	TGCAGTGCCAGGACTCCCTACGAGCAGTACTTC	CSARTPYEQYF